Below are 15 T cell receptor beta chains sequenced from a single sample in a study of shared clonotypes between healthy human individuals. The assay was immunoSEQ multiplex PCR, and TCRdb's table has in-frame clones only and misses some. The sample comprises about 1 million clones, around 74% of which are singletons, and about 1.4% rests with the top ten. Specimen: memory CD4+ T cells sorted from blood. Specified subset: CD45RA-negative fraction. The origin of the receptors is a man aged 18 to 30 in good health.

Worth noting for this clone: Within the sample, other DNA sequences also encode this same CDR3. The chain couples TRBV4-1 to TRBJ2-1, with TRBD2 as a possible D gene (7 bases). The CDR3 sequence is 14 residues long. V was shortened by 4 bases and J by 2 bases, with 9 bases between the two germline ends. Germline V gene data show CDR1 as MGHRA and CDR2 as YSYEKL. The CDR3 DNA follows: TGCGCCAGCAGCCTAGGGGGGGCCTACAATGAGCAGTTCTTC. It is translated as CASSLGGAYNEQFF.

The chain links TRBV29-1 to TRBJ2-5, with 8 bases that match TRBD2. CDR3 length: 12 residues. V was clipped by 6 bases and J by 4 bases; unmatched bases: 4. Germline values: CDR1 SQVTM, CDR2 ANQGSEA. CDR3 in amino acids: CSVRRGVETQYF. The CDR3 nucleotides are TGCAGCGTCAGGCGGGGGGTAGAGACCCAGTACTTC.

The rearrangement links TRBV5-3 to TRBJ2-1; D gene ambiguous. TRBV5-3 is noted as an ORF with a role that remains uncertain. There are 14 residues in the CDR3. V was pared by 3 bases and J by 12 bases, with 19 bases between. DNA for the CDR3: TGTGCCAGAAGCTCCGGATGGGGTATGATACCGCAGTTCTTC. It translates to CARSSGWGMIPQFF.

The chain uses TRBV19 and TRBJ1-5; D not certain. CDR1 and CDR2 from the germline V gene are LNHDA and SQIVND (reference sequence). This CDR3 has 13 residues. V lost 7 bases and J 0 bases, leaving 7 bases between the germline ends. The CDR3 is CASNDYSNQPQHF. The CDR3, as DNA: TGTGCCAGTAACGACTATAGCAATCAGCCCCAGCATTTT.

The chain uses TRBV30 and TRBJ1-5; weak D call: TRBD1 (5 bases). This CDR3 has 14 residues. V was shortened by 3 bases and J by 4 bases, with 13 bases between the two germline ends. Germline V gene lookup returns CDR1 GTSNPN and CDR2 SVGIG (reference sequence). The CDR3 nucleotides read TGTGCCTGGAGCGAGGGGTATCCTAATCAGCCCCAGCATTTT. It is translated as CAWSEGYPNQPQHF.

CDR3 protein: CASSKGAGTGTYNEQFF. CDR3 nucleotides: TGTGCCAGCAGTAAAGGCGCCGGGACAGGGACTTACAATGAGCAGTTCTTC. This chain uses TRBV14 with TRBJ2-1; 9 bases line up with TRBD1. The CDR3 length is 17 residues. Losses at the gene ends were 6 bases for V and 4 bases for J; bases not matched to a gene: 13. Looked up from germline, CDR1 is SGHDN and CDR2 is FVKESK.

The chain carries TRBV2 and TRBJ2-7, with D hard to call. The ends were cut back, 4 bases at V and 2 bases at J, with 12 bases in the middle. Germline V gene sequence: CDR1 SNHLY, CDR2 FYNNEI. This CDR3 region has 14 residues. CDR3 protein: CASSVQATTYEQYF. In DNA form, the CDR3 reads TGTGCCAGCAGTGTGCAAGCGACAACCTACGAGCAGTACTTC.

This chain connects TRBV2 to TRBJ1-4; TRBD1 agrees at 10 bases. Germline lookup yields CDR1 SNHLY and CDR2 FYNNEI. After removal of 6 bases from V and 3 bases from J, the junction contained 4 bases not matched to a gene. The CDR3 extends over 15 amino acids. For the CDR3, the DNA is TGTGCCAGCAGCGGGACAGGGGTTCCTAATGAAAAACTGTTTTTT. Its protein product is CASSGTGVPNEKLFF.

Note on this clone: Germline is not matched at one junction end, which may reflect a read error. The chain combines TRBV7-7 with TRBJ2-7; 8 bases are a match to TRBD2. This CDR3 is 13 amino acids long. CDR1 SSHAT and CDR2 FNYEAQ come from the germline V gene (reference sequence). CDR3 DNA sequence: TGTGCTAGCAGCTTATCGGGGGGGGACGAGCAGTACTTC. Protein sequence: CASSLSGGDEQYF.

This chain links TRBV6-1 with TRBJ2-7; D call uncertain. The CDR3 loop spans 13 amino acids. Germline CDR1 and CDR2: MNHNS and SASEGT. Trimming removed 7 bases at V and 0 bases at J, with 10 bases between. The CDR3 reads CASTKSHSYEQYF. In DNA, the CDR3 is TGTGCCAGCACTAAATCGCACTCCTACGAGCAGTACTTC.

This clone was recorded a few times. The genes are TRBV7-9 and TRBJ1-2; D unresolved. Deletions cut 5 bases from V and 4 bases from J, with 17 bases between. This CDR3 spans 15 amino acids. Germline V gene sequence: CDR1 SEHNR, CDR2 FQNEAQ (reference sequence). The CDR3 here is CASSTYQVGLYGYTF. Here the CDR3 DNA reads TGTGCCAGCAGCACATATCAGGTTGGCCTCTATGGCTACACCTTC.

The count of this clone is one. The chain links TRBV5-6 to TRBJ1-6; 9 nucleotides line up with TRBD1. Germline V gives CDR1 SGHDT, CDR2 YYEEEE. V was pared by 4 bases and J by 7 bases, with 9 bases of the junction left unmatched. This CDR3 has 16 amino acids. The CDR3 DNA reads TGTGCCAGCAGCCCCGGAACAGGGGGCGGCAATTCACCCCTCCACTTT. Protein product: CASSPGTGGGNSPLHF.

The chain carries TRBV27 and TRBJ2-4, with TRBD2 identical over 9 bases. CDR1 is MNHEY and CDR2 is SMNVEV in the germline V gene (reference sequence). With 5 bases clipped from V and 0 bases from J, the junction kept 14 bases outside the gene matches. There are 19 residues in the CDR3. For the CDR3, the DNA is TGTGCCAGCAGTGAGCGACTAGCGGTAACGAAGCTAGCCAAAAACATTCAGTACTTC. Translated, it gives CASSERLAVTKLAKNIQYF.

J is TRBJ1-2 and V is TRBV18; maybe TRBD1 (5 bases). Germline V gene sequence: CDR1 KGHSH, CDR2 LQKENI. Trimming took 6 bases from V and 0 from J, leaving 20 bases between them. CDR3 length equals 17 residues. As DNA, the CDR3 is TGTGCCAGCTCCCAGAGTTTCGCAGGGAACACTAACTATGGCTACACCTTC. Its protein is CASSQSFAGNTNYGYTF.

The chain has TRBV2 and TRBJ2-1, with 8 bases matching TRBD2. CDR1 and CDR2 (germline): SNHLY, FYNNEI. The length of the CDR3 is 15 residues. With V trimmed by 0 bases and J by 7 bases, 5 bases remained unmatched. The CDR3 DNA reads as TGTGCCAGCAGTGAAGCTAGCGGGGATTTTAATGAGCAGTTCTTC. Translating gives CASSEASGDFNEQFF.